This T cell receptor beta chain was retrieved from a study of T cells of healthy individuals. As concerns this clonotype: The junction differs from germline at one of its ends, possibly a read error.

The germline CDR1 and CDR2 sequences are MDHEN and SYDVKM. The length of the CDR3 is 10 residues. Using its own MiXCR run on the 5' RACE reads, TCRdb lists one record per CDR3 protein. The table records 85,000 to 100,000 distinct CDR3 sequences, 15% to 20% of them present only once. V is TRBV28 and J is TRBJ2-5; 7 bases match TRBD1. The TCR originated in a human donor in good health. In nucleotides, the CDR3 is TGTGCCAGCAGTGGACAGGTAGTGGACTTC. It specifies CASSGQVVDF.